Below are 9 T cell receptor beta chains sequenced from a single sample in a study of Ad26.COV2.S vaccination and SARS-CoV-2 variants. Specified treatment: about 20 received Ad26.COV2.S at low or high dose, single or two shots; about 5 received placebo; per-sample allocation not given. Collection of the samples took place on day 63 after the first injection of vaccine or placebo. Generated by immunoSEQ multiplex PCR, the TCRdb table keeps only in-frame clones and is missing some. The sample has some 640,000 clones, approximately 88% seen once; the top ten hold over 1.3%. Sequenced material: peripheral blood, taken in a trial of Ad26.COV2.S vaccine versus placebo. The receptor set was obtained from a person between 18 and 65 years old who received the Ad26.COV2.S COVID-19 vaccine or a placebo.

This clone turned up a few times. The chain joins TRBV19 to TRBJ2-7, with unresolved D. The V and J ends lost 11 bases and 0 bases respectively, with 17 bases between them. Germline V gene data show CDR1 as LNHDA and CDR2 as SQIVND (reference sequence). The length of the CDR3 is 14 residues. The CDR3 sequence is CAASTRLSSYEQYF. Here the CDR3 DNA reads TGTGCCGCAAGTACCCGGTTAAGCTCCTACGAGCAGTACTTC.

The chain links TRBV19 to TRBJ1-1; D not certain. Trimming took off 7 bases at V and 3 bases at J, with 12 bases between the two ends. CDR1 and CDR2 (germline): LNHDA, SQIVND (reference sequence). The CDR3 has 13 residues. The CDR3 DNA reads TGTGCCAGTACCCCGTTCTCAGACACTGAAGCTTTCTTT. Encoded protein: CASTPFSDTEAFF.

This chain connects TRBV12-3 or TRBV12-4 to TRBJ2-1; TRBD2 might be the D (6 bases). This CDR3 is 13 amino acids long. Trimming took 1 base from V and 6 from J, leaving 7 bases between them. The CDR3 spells CASSLVGGNEQFF. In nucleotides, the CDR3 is TGTGCCAGCAGTTTAGTCGGGGGCAATGAGCAGTTCTTC.

The CDR3 DNA reads TGTGCCAGTAGTTTTTTAGGGGGTCAGCCCCAGCATTTT. This codes for CASSFLGGQPQHF. This sequence joins TRBV19 and TRBJ1-5; tentative D call: TRBD1 (6 bases). This CDR3 spans 13 amino acids. V lost 5 bases and J 6 bases, leaving 11 bases between the germline ends. The germline V gene encodes CDR1 LNHDA and CDR2 SQIVND (reference sequence).

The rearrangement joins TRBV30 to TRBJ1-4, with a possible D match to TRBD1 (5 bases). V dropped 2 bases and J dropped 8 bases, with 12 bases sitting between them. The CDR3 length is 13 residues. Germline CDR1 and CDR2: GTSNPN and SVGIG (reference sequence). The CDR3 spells CAWSRGRAEKLFF. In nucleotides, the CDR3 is TGTGCCTGGAGTAGGGGCCGGGCGGAAAAACTGTTTTTT.

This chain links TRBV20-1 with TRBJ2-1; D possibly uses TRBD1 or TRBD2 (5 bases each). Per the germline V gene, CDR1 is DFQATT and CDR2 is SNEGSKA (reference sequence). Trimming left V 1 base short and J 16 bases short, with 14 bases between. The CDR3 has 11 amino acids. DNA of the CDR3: TGCAGTGCTAGAGTTCTGGGGACGGAATTCTTC. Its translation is CSARVLGTEFF.

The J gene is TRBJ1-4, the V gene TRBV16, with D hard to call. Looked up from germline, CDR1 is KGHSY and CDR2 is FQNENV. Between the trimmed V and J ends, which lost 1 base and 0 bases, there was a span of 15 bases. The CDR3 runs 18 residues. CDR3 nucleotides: TGTGCCAGCAGCCAATTAATTTCATCCGGGACAACTAATGAAAAACTGTTTTTT. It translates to CASSQLISSGTTNEKLFF.

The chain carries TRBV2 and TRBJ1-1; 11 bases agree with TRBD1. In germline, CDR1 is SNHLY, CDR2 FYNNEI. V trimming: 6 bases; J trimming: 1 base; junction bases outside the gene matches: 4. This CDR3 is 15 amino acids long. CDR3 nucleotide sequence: TGTGCCAGCAGGGGACAGGGGGGTAGGAACACTGAAGCTTTCTTT. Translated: CASRGQGGRNTEAFF.

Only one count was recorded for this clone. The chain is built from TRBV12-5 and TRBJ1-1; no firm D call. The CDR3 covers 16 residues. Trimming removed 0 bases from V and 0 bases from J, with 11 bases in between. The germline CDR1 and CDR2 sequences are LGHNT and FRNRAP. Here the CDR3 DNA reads TGTGCTAGTGGTTTGGTACTGGGCAACATGAACACTGAAGCTTTCTTT. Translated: CASGLVLGNMNTEAFF.